This T cell receptor (beta chain) was obtained from a study of cytomegalovirus exposure and HLA in healthy donors. On the study more broadly: Unique TCRs numbering some 93 million, obtained from HLA-typed donors, made up an early data release. Study-wide findings and caveats: Using the classifier, cytomegalovirus status was reportedly diagnosed with high specificity and sensitivity. About 90% or about 30% of the time was how often most TCR beta V segments were productive, according to an earlier analysis.

Germline-derived CDR1 and CDR2 are MNHEY and SMNVEV (reference sequence). After removal of 6 bases from V and 2 bases from J, the junction contained 3 bases not matched to a gene. This CDR3 comprises 13 residues. With regard to this clone: Its antigen remains unknown.

The PCR employed 60 Vbeta primers together with 13 Jbeta primers. Assay: immunoSEQ multiplex PCR; the TCRdb copy retains only in-frame clones and omits some. There are roughly 61,000 clones in the sample; around 90% occur only once, and 1.5% lies in the top ten. J is TRBJ1-2 and V is TRBV27; 7 bases align to TRBD1. The sequence was collected from a man aged 25 to 40 in good health and CMV-seropositive. What was sequenced was PBMCs. This chain's CDR3 is CASRQQGNYGYTF. In DNA, the CDR3 is TGTGCCAGCAGACAACAGGGGAACTATGGCTACACCTTC.